What follows describes a single T cell receptor beta chain. This sample is drawn from a study of regulatory T cells in long-lasting Graves disease. Study in general: Over-5-year antithyroid drug use with positive TSH receptor antibodies defined persistent Graves' disease in the study.

The TCR beta library used iRepertoire HTBI primers with Arm-PCR amplification of CDR3. How the authors handled the data: Across the samples, identification revealed some 64 TRBV and more than 11 TRBJ segments. TCRdb re-called the multiplex PCR reads through MiXCR, storing one row per CDR3 protein. The V and J calls follow TCRdb's processing rather than the paper's. The repertoire holds a few hundred thousand distinct CDR3 sequences, roughly 24% seen once, with 25% to 30% in the top ten. The time point was: persistent/refractory GD, antithyroid drugs over 5 years with positive TRAb. Isolated PBMC RNA provided the starting material for the TCR library. Each patient gave 7 to 10 milliliters of EDTA-anticoagulated peripheral blood. Sample: peripheral blood mononuclear cells (PBMCs), taken when the disease was refractory, from a patient treated with antithyroid drugs. The source is a woman aged 40 to 50 with Graves disease.

The CDR3 is CASKVRGGAYEQYF. The CDR3 region has the DNA TGCGCCAGCAAGGTGAGGGGGGGTGCCTACGAGCAGTACTTC. The genes are TRBV4-1 and TRBJ2-7, with D tentatively TRBD2 (7 bases). Per germline, CDR1 MGHRA and CDR2 YSYEKL. V lost 7 bases and J 2 bases, leaving 15 bases between the germline ends. This CDR3 contains 14 residues.